Following are 9 T cell receptor beta chains from one sample sequenced in a study of cytomegalovirus exposure and HLA in healthy donors. The assay was immunoSEQ multiplex PCR, and TCRdb's table has in-frame clones only and misses some. The sample comprises about 43,000 clones, 80% to 95% of which are singletons, and over 5.5% rests with the top ten. Sequencing was carried out using PBMCs. All receptors come from a young man in good health and CMV-seronegative.

V usage is TRBV7-2 and J usage is TRBJ1-5, with TRBD1 as a possible D gene (6 bases). From germline, CDR1 is SGHTA and CDR2 FQGNSA. The CDR3 has 16 amino acids. V dropped 5 bases and J dropped 2 bases, with 16 bases sitting between them. CDR3 loop: CASSRGGGAGNQPQHF. Written as DNA, the CDR3 is TGTGCCAGCAGCAGAGGCGGGGGGGCAGGCAATCAGCCCCAGCATTTT.

J is TRBJ2-3 and V is TRBV2; 13 bases map to TRBD2. Germline trimming cut 4 bases from V and 6 bases from J; bases unmatched to any gene: 4. Germline V gene lookup returns CDR1 SNHLY and CDR2 FYNNEI. CDR3 size: 15 residues. The CDR3, as DNA: TGTGCCAGCAGTGGACTAGCGGGAGGAGGGGATACGCAGTATTTT. Protein sequence: CASSGLAGGGDTQYF.

The CDR3 sequence: CASSQGPDRFNEKLFF. DNA of the CDR3: TGTGCCAGCAGCCAAGGTCCCGACAGGTTTAATGAAAAACTGTTTTTT. V is TRBV14 and J is TRBJ1-4, with TRBD1 as a possible D gene (6 bases). This CDR3 has 16 residues. The V and J ends lost 1 base and 4 bases respectively, with 13 bases between them. CDR1 and CDR2 (germline): SGHDN, FVKESK.

This sequence joins TRBV2 and TRBJ2-2, with 9 bases matching TRBD2. The CDR3 is 17 amino acids. Germline CDR1 and CDR2: SNHLY and FYNNEI. V shed 7 bases and J 0 bases; nucleotides not matched to a gene: 9. CDR3 sequence reads: CASTRTAGGSNTGELFF. The CDR3 DNA is TGTGCCAGCACGAGGACAGCGGGGGGCTCGAACACCGGGGAGCTGTTTTTT.

The V and J genes are TRBV12-5 and TRBJ2-7; unclear D gene. Per germline, CDR1 LGHNT and CDR2 FRNRAP. The CDR3 runs 12 residues. V was pared by 1 base and J by 6 bases, with 7 bases between. The CDR3 region has the DNA TGTGCTAGTGGTTTGGCCTTCGGCGAGCAGTACTTC. Translated, it gives CASGLAFGEQYF.

The gene calls are TRBV6-5 and TRBJ2-7, with D perhaps TRBD2 (5 bases). This CDR3 comprises 14 residues. The V gene lost 2 bases and the J gene lost 2 bases, with 10 bases spanning the gap. The germline V gene encodes CDR1 MNHEY and CDR2 SVGAGI. The CDR3 protein is CASSYTSGTYEQYF. CDR3 DNA: TGTGCCAGCAGTTACACGAGCGGAACCTACGAGCAGTACTTC.

This rearrangement joins TRBV14 to TRBJ1-2, with D unclear. The germline gives CDR1 SGHDN, CDR2 FVKESK. CDR3 length equals 12 residues. V was shortened by 1 base and J by 4 bases, with 4 bases between the two germline ends. The CDR3 region has the DNA TGTGCCAGCAGCCAAGGAGTCTATGGCTACACCTTC. It encodes CASSQGVYGYTF.

This clone is medium-sized within its sample. This sample also contains other DNA sequences that code for the same CDR3. The chain has TRBV6-4 and TRBJ2-1, with 11 bases identical to TRBD2. Germline CDR1 reads MRHNA; CDR2 reads SNTAGT. The CDR3 covers 14 residues. Germline trimming cut 3 bases from V and 6 bases from J; bases unmatched to any gene: 1. This CDR3 reads CASSDSGGANEQFF. CDR3 bases: TGTGCCAGCAGTGATAGCGGGGGGGCCAATGAGCAGTTCTTC.

V is TRBV10-3 and J is TRBJ1-5, with 7 bases identical to TRBD1. Germline CDR1 and CDR2: ENHRY and SYGVKD. The junction had 9 bases not matched to a gene; V was cut back by 10 bases and J by 3 bases. The CDR3 spans 14 residues. The CDR3 DNA sequence: TGTGCCACCGCAATCGGACAGGTCAATCAGCCCCAGCATTTT. Its translation: CATAIGQVNQPQHF.